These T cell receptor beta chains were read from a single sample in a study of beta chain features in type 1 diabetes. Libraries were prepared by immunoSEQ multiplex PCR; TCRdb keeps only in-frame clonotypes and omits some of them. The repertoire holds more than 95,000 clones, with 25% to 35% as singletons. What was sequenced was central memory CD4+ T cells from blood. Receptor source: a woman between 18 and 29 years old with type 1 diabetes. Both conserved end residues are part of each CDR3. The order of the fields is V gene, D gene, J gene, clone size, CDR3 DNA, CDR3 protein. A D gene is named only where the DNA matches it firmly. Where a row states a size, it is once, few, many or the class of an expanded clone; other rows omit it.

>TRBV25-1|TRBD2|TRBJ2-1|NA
TGTGCCAGCAGTGAAATAGCGGGAGGGCCTCTGAATGAGCAGTTCTTC
CASSEIAGGPLNEQFF
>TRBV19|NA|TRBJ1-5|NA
TGTGCCAGTAGCCCAGGGGTATGGGGCAGATCTGGTAGCAATCAGCCCCAGCATTTT
CASSPGVWGRSGSNQPQHF
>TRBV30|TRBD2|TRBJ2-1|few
TGTGCCTGGAGTTGGTTTAGCGGGAGAGAGGGGGACAACAATGAGCAGTTCTTC
CAWSWFSGREGDNNEQFF
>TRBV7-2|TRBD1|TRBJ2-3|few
TGTGCCAGCAGCCCCTGGACAGGGATAAGAGATACGCAGTATTTT
CASSPWTGIRDTQYF
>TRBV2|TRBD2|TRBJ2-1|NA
TGTGCCAGCAGACCCAGACTAGCGGGGGAGCAGTTCTTC
CASRPRLAGEQFF
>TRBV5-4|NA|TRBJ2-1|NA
TGTGCCAGCAGCTCTCAAGATCTTGGACAGAGGGGTGGGAATGAGCAGTTCTTC
CASSSQDLGQRGGNEQFF
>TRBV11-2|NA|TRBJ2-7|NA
TGTGCCAGCAGTCTCCGACAATTCTACGAGCAGTACTTC
CASSLRQFYEQYF
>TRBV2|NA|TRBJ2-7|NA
TGTGCCAGCAGGGCGAACTCGGACAGTAACTACGAGCAGTACTTC
CASRANSDSNYEQYF
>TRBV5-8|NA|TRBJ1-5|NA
NA
CASILVGTGPQPQHF
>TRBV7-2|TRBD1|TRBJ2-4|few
TGTGCCAGCAGCCTCCAATCGACAGGGGGAAACATTCAGTACTTC
CASSLQSTGGNIQYF
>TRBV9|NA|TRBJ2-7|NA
TGTGCCAGCAGCGTAGACCCGGGACACTCCTACGAGCAGTACTTC
CASSVDPGHSYEQYF
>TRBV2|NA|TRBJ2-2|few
TGTGCCAAGGGGGGGCCAGCGAACACCGGGGAGCTGTTTTTT
CAKGGPANTGELFF
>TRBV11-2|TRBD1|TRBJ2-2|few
TGTGCCAGCAGCTTAGGGTCGACAGGGATCGGGGAGCTGTTTTTT
CASSLGSTGIGELFF
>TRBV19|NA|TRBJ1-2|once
TGTGCCAGTAGTATAGGGCCAGGGCCGCTTCGATATGGCTACACCTTC
CASSIGPGPLRYGYTF
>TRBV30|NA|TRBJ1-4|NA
TGTGCCTGGACCATCGGATTGGGCCCTGGTGAAAAACTGTTTTTT
CAWTIGLGPGEKLFF
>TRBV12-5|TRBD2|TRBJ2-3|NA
TGTGCTAGTGGTTTGGGTCAACTAGCGGCGACAGATACGCAGTATTTT
CASGLGQLAATDTQYF
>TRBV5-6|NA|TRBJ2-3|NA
TGTGCCAGCAGCTTGGCATCGGGTAACACAGATACGCAGTATTTT
CASSLASGNTDTQYF
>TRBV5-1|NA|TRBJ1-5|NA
TGCGCCAGCAGTCCAGGGGTTGGCAATCAGCCCCAGCATTTT
CASSPGVGNQPQHF
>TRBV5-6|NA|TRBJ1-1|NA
TGTGCCAGCAGCCAACAATTGAACACTGAAGCTTTCTTT
CASSQQLNTEAFF
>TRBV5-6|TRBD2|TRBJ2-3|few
TGTGCCAGCAGCCCCTCTAGCGGGGCAGATACGCAGTATTTT
CASSPSSGADTQYF
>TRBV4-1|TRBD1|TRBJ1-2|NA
TGCGCCAGCAGCCTCCGGGGGCCGGGACAGGGATCAGATGGCTACACCTTC
CASSLRGPGQGSDGYTF
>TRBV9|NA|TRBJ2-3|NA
TGTGCCACGGTACCAGATACGCAGTATTTT
CATVPDTQYF
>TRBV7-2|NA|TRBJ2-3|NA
TGTGCCAGCAGCCAAGTCTCGGGGACAGATACGCAGTATTTT
CASSQVSGTDTQYF
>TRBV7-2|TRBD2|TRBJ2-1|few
TGTGCCAGCAGCTTACGGGAGGGGGTAGATGAGCAGTTCTTC
CASSLREGVDEQFF
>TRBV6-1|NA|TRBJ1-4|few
TGTGCCAGCACACTACAGGCTAATGAAAAACTGTTTTTT
CASTLQANEKLFF
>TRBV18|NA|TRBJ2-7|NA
TGTGCCAGCTCACCGGGAGATTACTACGAGCAGTACTTC
CASSPGDYYEQYF
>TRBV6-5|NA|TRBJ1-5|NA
TGTGCCAGCAGTCCGAACATTAACAGGGTTCAGCCCCAGCATTTT
CASSPNINRVQPQHF
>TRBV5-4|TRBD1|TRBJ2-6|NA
TGTGCCAGCAGCTTGGCCTCAGGGGGCGGTTATGGGGCCAACGTCCTGACTTTC
CASSLASGGGYGANVLTF
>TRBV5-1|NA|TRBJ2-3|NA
TGCGCCAGCAGCTTGTACACCATGCCCGGCAGCGGAGATACGCAGTATTTT
CASSLYTMPGSGDTQYF
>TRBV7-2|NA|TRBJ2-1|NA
TGTGCCAGCAGCTTAGTTCCCGATACTCGGGATGAGCAGTTCTTC
CASSLVPDTRDEQFF
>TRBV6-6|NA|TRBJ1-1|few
TGTGCCAGCAGTTACGGGCCGAACACTGAAGCTTTCTTT
CASSYGPNTEAFF
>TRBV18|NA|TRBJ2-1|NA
TGTGCCAGCTCACCACCAGGGGTAAGGCGAAAAAATGAGCAGTTCTTC
CASSPPGVRRKNEQFF
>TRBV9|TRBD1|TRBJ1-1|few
TGTGCCAGCAGCGTAGAAGTGACAGGGGAAGCTTTCTTT
CASSVEVTGEAFF
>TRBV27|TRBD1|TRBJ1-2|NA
TGTGCCAGCAGTTCCCAGGGGGTTAACTATGGCTACACCTTC
CASSSQGVNYGYTF
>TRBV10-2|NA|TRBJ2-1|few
TGCGCCAGCAGCGACGGGGACTACAATGAGCAGTTCTTC
CASSDGDYNEQFF
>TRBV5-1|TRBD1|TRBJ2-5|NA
TGCGCCAGCAGCCCCGAGACAGGGGAAGCAGAGACCCAGTACTTC
CASSPETGEAETQYF
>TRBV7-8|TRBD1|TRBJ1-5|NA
TGTGCCAGCAGCTTCGCAGGGGGAAGAGATCAGCCCCAGCATTTT
CASSFAGGRDQPQHF
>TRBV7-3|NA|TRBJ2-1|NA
TGTGCCAGCAGCTTAGCGGTAGACGGCCGGAATGAGCAGTTCTTC
CASSLAVDGRNEQFF